This TCR beta chain was identified in a study of T-cell memory formation after mild COVID-19. Notes on the study in general: Prior to infection, memory already included some responding clones, suggesting cross-reactive memory joined. SARS-CoV-2 specificity was not confirmed for second-wave clones peaking on day 37. Contracting clones from day 15 to 85 had balanced CD4/CD8; later expanders favoured CD4+.

Constant-segment primers and 5'RACE yielded cDNA libraries for TCR alpha and TCR beta, each carrying sample barcodes and UMIs. TCRdb reprocessed the 5' RACE reads with MiXCR, giving one entry per CDR3 protein. Found here are around 340,000 distinct CDR3 sequences, approximately 15% of them singletons; the top ten hold about 20%. Note on this clonotype: Antigen specificity is unknown.

What was sequenced was PBMCs or a T cell subset sorted from them (not recorded which). This receptor was identified in a man between 18 and 29 years old who had mild COVID-19 (a few samples of this study predate the infection). Cell type and time point are not known.

Written as DNA, the CDR3 is TGTGCCAGCAGATCGAGGAATGAGCAGTTCTTC. It translates to CASRSRNEQFF. The chain is built from TRBV12-3 or TRBV12-4 and TRBJ2-1, with D unclear. The germline V and J ends were trimmed by 6 bases and 7 bases, with 7 bases remaining between them. The length of the CDR3 is 11 residues.